The sequence of this T cell receptor (beta chain) was determined in a study of circulating CD8 cells and anti-PD-1 response in melanoma. Study information: Complete or partial response defined responders; stable or progressive disease, non-responders.

Using roughly 14 ng of total RNA, TCR libraries were made with the QIAseq Immune Repertoire TCR panel. TCRdb fed the reads into MiXCR, producing one record per CDR3 protein. The table includes 390 or so distinct CDR3 sequences, about 10% detected once. Overall study results and limits: TIGIT repertoires were least diverse, DNEG repertoires most diverse. Only baseline and M1 samples entered the published repertoire comparisons. Some patients were treatment-naive; others were previously treated.

Germline V gene data show CDR1 as SGHDT and CDR2 as YYEEEE. CDR3 length: 14 residues. The germline V and J ends were trimmed by 1 base and 1 base, with 8 bases remaining between them. This clonotype is classed as medium-sized. Its cognate antigen is unknown. From live CD3+CD8+TCRalphabeta+ cells, four PD-1 and/or TIGIT subsets were sorted. Sequencing used CD8+ T cells from PBMCs, obtained at baseline or after one month of anti-PD-1 therapy (not recorded which). V is TRBV5-6 and J is TRBJ1-1, with unresolved D. The clonotype was recovered from a human donor with melanoma. Written as DNA, the CDR3 is TGTGCCAGCAGCTTGAACATGGGGAACACTGAAGCTTTCTTT. Translating it yields CASSLNMGNTEAFF.